This is a list of T cell receptor beta chains from one sample in a study of blood T cell repertoires in COVID-19. Libraries were prepared by immunoSEQ multiplex PCR; TCRdb keeps only in-frame clonotypes and omits some of them. The data contain a few hundred thousand clones, about 86% of them singletons. What was sequenced was PBMCs or T cells enriched from blood (not recorded which). Receptors were obtained from a woman aged 40-49 years with acute COVID-19. CDR3s include the opening cysteine and the closing phenylalanine or tryptophan. The D gene is left open where the match is weak. Clone size, where shown, is once, few, many, or a class for clones that have expanded.

D,size,J,V,DNA,CDR3
NA,once,TRBJ1-5,TRBV7-2,TGTGCCAGCAGCTTAGGACTAAGCAATCAGCCCCAGCATTTT,CASSLGLSNQPQHF
NA,many,TRBJ1-1,TRBV29-1,TGCAGCGGTACAGGGAACACTGAAGCTTTCTTT,CSGTGNTEAFF
TRBD2,NA,TRBJ2-7,TRBV6-5,TGTGCCAGCAGTAAGACTAGCGGGCTTCAATACGAGCAGTACTTC,CASSKTSGLQYEQYF
TRBD1,NA,TRBJ1-3,TRBV29-1,TGCAGCGCCATAGGGACAGGGGGAAGAAACACCATATATTTT,CSAIGTGGRNTIYF
TRBD1,NA,TRBJ2-2,TRBV7-9,TGTGCCAGCAGCCTGACAGGGGGATTCACCGGGGAGCTGTTTTTT,CASSLTGGFTGELFF
TRBD2,NA,TRBJ2-1,TRBV7-9,TGTGCCAGCAGCTTACTAGCGGGAGGGGACAATGAGCAGTTCTTC,CASSLLAGGDNEQFF
NA,once,TRBJ2-5,TRBV13,TGTGCCAGCAGCCAGGGTAGAGAGACCCAGTACTTC,CASSQGRETQYF
TRBD2,once,TRBJ2-1,TRBV29-1,TGCAGCGTTGTAGCGGGAGGGCCAGGAGGCGGTGAGCAGTTCTTC,CSVVAGGPGGGEQFF
TRBD1,NA,TRBJ1-2,TRBV12-3/TRBV12-4,TGTGCCAGCAGCCGGGACAGGACCTTGGGCTACACCTTC,CASSRDRTLGYTF
NA,NA,TRBJ1-5,TRBV3-1/TRBV3-2,TGTGCCAGCAGCCAAGGGGAGGGGCTTAGAAATCAGCCCCAGCATTTT,CASSQGEGLRNQPQHF
TRBD1,NA,TRBJ2-2,TRBV19,TGTGCCAGTAGCGACCCCGGGACAGGGATGGCCGGGGAGCTGTTTTTT,CASSDPGTGMAGELFF
NA,NA,TRBJ2-1,TRBV7-8,TGTGCCAGCAGCCCGGAAGTAGCGGAATACAATGAGCAGTTCTTC,CASSPEVAEYNEQFF
TRBD2,NA,TRBJ2-7,TRBV4-2,TGTGCCAGCAGCCAAGTCGGGGCGGGAGGGCCGAACTACGAGCAGTACTTC,CASSQVGAGGPNYEQYF
TRBD2,NA,TRBJ2-1,TRBV19,TGTGCCAGTAGTGAAGCGGGGGGCAATGAGCAGTTCTTC,CASSEAGGNEQFF
NA,NA,TRBJ2-2,TRBV24-1,TGTGCCACCAGTGACCTGGGGGAGCTGTTTTTT,CATSDLGELFF
NA,NA,TRBJ1-5,TRBV7-2,TGTGCCAGCAGCTTAGGGGCAGTTGCTCAGCCCCAGCATTTT,CASSLGAVAQPQHF
TRBD1,NA,TRBJ1-1,TRBV28,TGTGCCAGCAGGACAGGGGGCGTCGCTGAAGCTTTCTTT,CASRTGGVAEAFF
TRBD1,NA,TRBJ1-2,TRBV5-1,TGCGCCAGCAGCTTAAGGACAGGGACCCGCGATGGCTACACCTTC,CASSLRTGTRDGYTF
TRBD1,NA,TRBJ2-7,TRBV4-2,TGTGCCAGCAGCCAGCCAAGCGGGACAGGGCACCACGAGCAGTACTTC,CASSQPSGTGHHEQYF
NA,NA,TRBJ2-4,TRBV12-3/TRBV12-4,TGTGCCAGCAGCCTTGGGGCACCCTTGTACTTC,CASSLGAPLYF
TRBD2,NA,TRBJ2-1,TRBV28,TGTGCCAGCAGTGCGGCCGGACTAGCGGTTTACAATGAGCAGTTCTTC,CASSAAGLAVYNEQFF